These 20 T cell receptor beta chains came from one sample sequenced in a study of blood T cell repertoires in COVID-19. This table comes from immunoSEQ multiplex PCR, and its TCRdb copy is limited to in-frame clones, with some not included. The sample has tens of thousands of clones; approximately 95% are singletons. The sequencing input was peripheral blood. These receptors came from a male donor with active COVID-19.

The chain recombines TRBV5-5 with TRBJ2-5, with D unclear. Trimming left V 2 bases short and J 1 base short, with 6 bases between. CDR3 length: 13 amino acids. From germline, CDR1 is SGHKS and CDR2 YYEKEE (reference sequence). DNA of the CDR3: TGTGCCAGCAGCTTCTTAATCCAAGAGACCCAGTACTTC. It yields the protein CASSFLIQETQYF. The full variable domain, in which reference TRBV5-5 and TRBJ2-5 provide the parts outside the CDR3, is DAGVTQSPTHLIKTRGQQVTLRCSPISGHKSVSWYQQVLGQGPQFIFQYYEKEERGRGNFPDRFSARQFPNYSSELNVNALLLGDSALYLCASSFLIQETQYFGPGTRLLVL.

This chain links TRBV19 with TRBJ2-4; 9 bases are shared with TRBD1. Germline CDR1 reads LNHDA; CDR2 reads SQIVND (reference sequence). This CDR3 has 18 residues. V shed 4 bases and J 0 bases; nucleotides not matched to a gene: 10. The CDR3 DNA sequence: TGTGCCAGTAGTAAAATGGACAGGGGAGGGATAGCCAAAAACATTCAGTACTTC. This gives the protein CASSKMDRGGIAKNIQYF.

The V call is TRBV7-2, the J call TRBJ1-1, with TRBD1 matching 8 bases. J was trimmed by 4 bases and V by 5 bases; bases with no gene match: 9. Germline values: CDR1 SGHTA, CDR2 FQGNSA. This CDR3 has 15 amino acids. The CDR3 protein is CASSPRTGMSTEAFF. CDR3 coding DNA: TGTGCCAGCAGCCCTCGGACAGGGATGAGCACTGAAGCTTTCTTT.

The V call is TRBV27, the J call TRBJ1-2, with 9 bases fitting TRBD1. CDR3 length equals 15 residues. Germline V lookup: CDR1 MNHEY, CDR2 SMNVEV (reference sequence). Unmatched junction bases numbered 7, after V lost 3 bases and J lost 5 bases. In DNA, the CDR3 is TGTGCCAGCAGTTTTCTTAAGACAGGGGGATATGGCTACACCTTC. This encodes CASSFLKTGGYGYTF.

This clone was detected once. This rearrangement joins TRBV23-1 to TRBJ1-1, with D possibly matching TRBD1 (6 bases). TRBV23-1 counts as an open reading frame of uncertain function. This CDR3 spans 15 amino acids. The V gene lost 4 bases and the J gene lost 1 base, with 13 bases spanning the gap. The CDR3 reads CASSPSEGGNTEAFF. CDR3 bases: TGCGCCAGCAGTCCCAGTGAAGGGGGGAACACTGAAGCTTTCTTT.

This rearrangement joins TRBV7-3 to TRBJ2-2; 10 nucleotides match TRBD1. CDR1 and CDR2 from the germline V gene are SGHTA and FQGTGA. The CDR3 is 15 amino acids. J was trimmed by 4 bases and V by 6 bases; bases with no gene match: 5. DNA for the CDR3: TGTGCCAGCAGGGCCGGGACAGGGGCCACCGGGGAGCTGTTTTTT. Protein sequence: CASRAGTGATGELFF.

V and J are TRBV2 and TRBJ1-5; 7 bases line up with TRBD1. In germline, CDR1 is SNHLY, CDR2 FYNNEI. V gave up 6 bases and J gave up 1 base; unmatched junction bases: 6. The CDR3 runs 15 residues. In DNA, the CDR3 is TGTGCCAGCAGGAGACTACAGGGGAGCAATCAGCCCCAGCATTTT. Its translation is CASRRLQGSNQPQHF. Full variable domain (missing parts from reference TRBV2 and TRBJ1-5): EPEVTQTPSHQVTQMGQEVILRCVPISNHLYFYWYRQILGQKVEFLVSFYNNEISEKSEIFDDQFSVERPDGSNFTLKIRSTKLEDSAMYFCASRRLQGSNQPQHFGDGTRLSIL.

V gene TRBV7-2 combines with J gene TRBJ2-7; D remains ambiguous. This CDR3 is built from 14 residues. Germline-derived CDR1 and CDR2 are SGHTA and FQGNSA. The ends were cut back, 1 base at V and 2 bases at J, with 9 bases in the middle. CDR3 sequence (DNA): TGTGCCAGCAGCTTAGAGACTGCAGCCTACGAGCAGTACTTC. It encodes CASSLETAAYEQYF.

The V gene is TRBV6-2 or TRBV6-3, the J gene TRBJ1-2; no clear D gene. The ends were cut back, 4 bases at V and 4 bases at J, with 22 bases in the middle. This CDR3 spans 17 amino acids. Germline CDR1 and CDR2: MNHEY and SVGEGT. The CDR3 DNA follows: TGTGCCAGCAGTTCCCTACAGACCCTCGGACTTATCTATGGCTACACCTTC. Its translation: CASSSLQTLGLIYGYTF.

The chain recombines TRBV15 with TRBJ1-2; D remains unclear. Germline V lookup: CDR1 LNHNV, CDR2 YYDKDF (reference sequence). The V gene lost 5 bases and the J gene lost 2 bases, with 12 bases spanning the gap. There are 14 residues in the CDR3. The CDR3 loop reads CATSPRTGNYGYTF. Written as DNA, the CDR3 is TGTGCCACCAGCCCACGAACGGGGAACTATGGCTACACCTTC.

The CDR3 reads CSALHGGDYNTEAFF. The CDR3 region has the DNA TGCAGCGCGCTACACGGAGGGGACTATAACACTGAAGCTTTCTTT. The chain employs TRBV29-1 and TRBJ1-1, with a weak D call TRBD1 (5 bases). V was shortened by 7 bases and J by 2 bases, with 20 bases between the two germline ends. The CDR3 runs to 15 residues. Germline loops: CDR1 SQVTM, CDR2 ANQGSEA.

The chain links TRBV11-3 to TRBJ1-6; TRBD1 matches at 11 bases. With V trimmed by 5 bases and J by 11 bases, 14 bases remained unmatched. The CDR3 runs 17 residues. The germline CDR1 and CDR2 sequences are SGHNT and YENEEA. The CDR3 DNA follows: TGTGCCAGCAGCCCCGGACAGGGGGCTGCTGGGAATCCACCCCTCCACTTT. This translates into CASSPGQGAAGNPPLHF.

CDR3 nucleotides: TGTGCCAGCAGTTACGGGACTAGCTCCTACGAGCAGTACTTC. This gives the protein CASSYGTSSYEQYF. V usage is TRBV6-5 and J usage is TRBJ2-7, with 8 bases aligning to TRBD2. This CDR3 contains 14 residues. Looked up from germline, CDR1 is MNHEY and CDR2 is SVGAGI. The V gene end was trimmed by 2 bases and the J gene end by 0 bases; junction bases not matched to a gene: 0.

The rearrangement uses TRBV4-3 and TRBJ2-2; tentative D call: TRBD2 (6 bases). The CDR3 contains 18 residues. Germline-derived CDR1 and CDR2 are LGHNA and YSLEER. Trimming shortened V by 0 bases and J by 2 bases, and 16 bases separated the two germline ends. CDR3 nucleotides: TGCGCCAGCAGCCAAGACGTGCGGGGCGGGCAAAACACCGGGGAGCTGTTTTTT. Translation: CASSQDVRGGQNTGELFF.

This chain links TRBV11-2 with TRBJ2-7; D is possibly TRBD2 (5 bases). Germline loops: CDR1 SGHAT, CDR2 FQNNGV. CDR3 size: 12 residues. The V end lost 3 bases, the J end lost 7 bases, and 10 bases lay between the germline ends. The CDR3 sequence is CASSFGGPEQYF. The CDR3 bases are TGTGCCAGCAGCTTCGGAGGCCCGGAGCAGTACTTC. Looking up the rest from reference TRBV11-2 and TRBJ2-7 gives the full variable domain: EAGVAQSPRYKIIEKRQSVAFWCNPISGHATLYWYQQILGQGPKLLIQFQNNGVVDDSQLPKDRFSAERLKGVDSTLKIQPAKLEDSAVYLCASSFGGPEQYFGPGTRLTVT.

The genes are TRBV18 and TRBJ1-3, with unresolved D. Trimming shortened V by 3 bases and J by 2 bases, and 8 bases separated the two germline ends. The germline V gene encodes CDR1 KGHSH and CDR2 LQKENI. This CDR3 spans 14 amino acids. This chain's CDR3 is CASSPRETGNTIYF. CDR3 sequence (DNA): TGTGCCAGCTCACCTCGGGAGACTGGAAACACCATATATTTT.

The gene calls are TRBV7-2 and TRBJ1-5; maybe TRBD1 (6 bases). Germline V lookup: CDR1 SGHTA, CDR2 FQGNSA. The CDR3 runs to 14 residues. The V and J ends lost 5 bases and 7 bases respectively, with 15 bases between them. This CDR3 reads CASSPLQGSQPQHF. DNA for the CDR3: TGTGCCAGCAGCCCTCTACAGGGTTCCCAGCCCCAGCATTTT.

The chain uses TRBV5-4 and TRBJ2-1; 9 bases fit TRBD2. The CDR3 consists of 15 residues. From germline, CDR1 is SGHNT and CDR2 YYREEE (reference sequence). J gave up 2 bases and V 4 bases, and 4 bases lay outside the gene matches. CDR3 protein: CASSMKRGAYNEQFF. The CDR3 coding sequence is TGTGCCAGCAGCATGAAGCGGGGGGCCTACAATGAGCAGTTCTTC.

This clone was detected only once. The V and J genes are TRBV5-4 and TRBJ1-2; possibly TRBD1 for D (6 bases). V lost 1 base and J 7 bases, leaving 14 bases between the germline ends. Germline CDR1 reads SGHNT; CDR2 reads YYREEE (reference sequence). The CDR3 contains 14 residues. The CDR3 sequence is CASSLPGRGSGYTF. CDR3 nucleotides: TGTGCCAGCAGCTTGCCAGGGAGGGGGTCTGGCTACACCTTC. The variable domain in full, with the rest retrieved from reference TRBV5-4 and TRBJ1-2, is ETGVTQSPTHLIKTRGQQVTLRCSSQSGHNTVSWYQQALGQGPQFIFQYYREEENGRGNFPPRFSGLQFPNYSSELNVNALELDDSALYLCASSLPGRGSGYTFGSGTRLTVV.

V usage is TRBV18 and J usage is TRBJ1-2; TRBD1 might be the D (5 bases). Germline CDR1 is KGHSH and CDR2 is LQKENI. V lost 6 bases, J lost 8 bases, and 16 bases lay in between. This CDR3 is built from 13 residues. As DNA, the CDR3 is TGTGCCAGCTCTAAGGGGCAGGGCTTCGGCTACACCTTC. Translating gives CASSKGQGFGYTF.